This is a list of T cell receptor beta chains from one sample in a study of blood T cell repertoires in COVID-19. Assay used: immunoSEQ multiplex PCR; TCRdb lists only in-frame clones, some missing. This repertoire shows about 230,000 clones, roughly 88% found once; its top ten account for 2% to 2.5%. Input material: PBMCs or T cells enriched from blood (not recorded which). The source of these receptors is a woman aged 40-49 years with acute COVID-19. The CDR3 runs from the conserved cysteine through the conserved F or W. A D gene is named only where the DNA matches it firmly. Part of the rows lack a size; the others show once, few, many or a class for expanded clones.

>TRBJ1-2|NA|14|NA|TRBV3-1/TRBV3-2
CASSQDSANYGYTF
TGTGCCAGCAGCCAAGATTCCGCTAACTATGGCTACACCTTC
>TRBJ1-2|TRBD1|16|few|TRBV5-5
CASSFGTGGSNYGYTF
TGTGCCAGCAGCTTTGGGACAGGCGGCTCTAACTATGGCTACACCTTC
>TRBJ1-1|NA|15|NA|TRBV5-1
CASSFPGNANTEAFF
TGCGCCAGCAGCTTCCCGGGGAACGCGAACACTGAAGCTTTCTTT
>TRBJ1-1|NA|11|NA|TRBV20-1
CSASVETEAFF
TGCAGTGCTAGCGTTGAGACTGAAGCTTTCTTT
>TRBJ2-2|TRBD1|15|NA|TRBV24-1
CATSDPNRGSGELFF
TGTGCCACCAGTGATCCCAACAGGGGGAGCGGGGAGCTGTTTTTT
>TRBJ1-5|NA|16|NA|TRBV15
CATSRDRAGFNQPQHF
TGTGCCACCAGCAGAGATCGGGCAGGGTTCAATCAGCCCCAGCATTTT
>TRBJ2-2|TRBD2|19|NA|TRBV2
CASSESTIAGGLYTGELFF
TGTGCCAGCAGTGAATCGACCATAGCGGGAGGGCTCTACACCGGGGAGCTGTTTTTT
>TRBJ1-3|NA|14|NA|TRBV18
CASSRGGPGNTIYF
TGTGCCAGCTCACGCGGGGGCCCTGGAAACACCATATATTTT
>TRBJ1-5|TRBD1|16|NA|TRBV6-2/TRBV6-3
CASSPETGARNQPQHF
TGTGCCAGCAGTCCGGAGACAGGGGCCCGCAATCAGCCCCAGCATTTT
>TRBJ1-2|NA|16|NA|TRBV7-8
CASSLMAGARDYGYTF
TGTGCCAGCAGCTTAATGGCGGGGGCGCGGGACTATGGCTACACCTTC
>TRBJ2-5|TRBD2|18|once|TRBV9
CASSFSGTSGRAAETQYF
TGTGCCAGCAGCTTCTCCGGGACTAGCGGGAGGGCCGCAGAGACCCAGTACTTC
>TRBJ2-1|TRBD2|16|NA|TRBV3-1/TRBV3-2
CASSQRLAGAGNEQFF
TGTGCCAGCAGCCAAAGACTAGCGGGAGCAGGGAATGAGCAGTTCTTC
>TRBJ2-3|TRBD2|15|NA|TRBV7-9
CASSRASGNADTQYF
TGTGCCAGCAGCCGCGCTAGCGGGAACGCAGATACGCAGTATTTT
>TRBJ1-1|NA|13|NA|TRBV5-1
CASSLRGNTEAFF
TGCGCCAGCAGCTTGCGGGGGAACACTGAAGCTTTCTTT
>TRBJ2-2|NA|14|few|TRBV4-1
CASSPGQNTGELFF
TGCGCCAGCAGCCCGGGACAGAACACCGGGGAGCTGTTTTTT
>TRBJ1-2|TRBD1|19|NA|TRBV7-2
CASSSTGQLRLGANYGYTF
TGTGCCAGCAGCTCTACGGGACAGCTCCGTTTAGGCGCCAACTATGGCTACACCTTC
>TRBJ2-3|NA|16|NA|TRBV7-2
CASSHVGSLPADTQYF
TGTGCCAGCAGCCACGTGGGGAGCCTCCCCGCAGATACGCAGTATTTT
>TRBJ1-2|NA|15|NA|TRBV24-1
CATSDPGREDYGYTF
TGTGCCACCAGTGACCCCGGCAGGGAGGACTATGGCTACACCTTC
>TRBJ2-3|TRBD1|16|NA|TRBV19
CASSPDRTGRSDTQYF
TGTGCCAGTAGCCCGGATCGGACAGGGAGATCAGATACGCAGTATTTT
>TRBJ2-2|TRBD2|16|NA|TRBV11-3
CASSPSGTRDTGELFF
TGTGCCAGCAGCCCTTCCGGGACTAGGGACACCGGGGAGCTGTTTTTT
>TRBJ1-5|NA|17|NA|TRBV5-5
CASSLVLAGGSNQPQHF
TGTGCCAGCAGCTTGGTTTTGGCAGGCGGGAGCAATCAGCCCCAGCATTTT